What follows are 27 T cell receptor beta chains derived from one specimen sequenced in a study of T-cell memory formation after mild COVID-19. From the 5' RACE reads, TCRdb called clonotypes with MiXCR, one entry per CDR3 protein. This table has 350,000 or so distinct CDR3 sequences, roughly 13% appearing once. Sequenced material: PBMCs or a T cell subset sorted from them (not recorded which). The receptors here all came from a man between 18 and 29 years old who had mild COVID-19 (a few samples of this study predate the infection). Cell type and time point are not known.

In its sample, this clonotype was seen a few times. V usage is TRBV6-6 and J usage is TRBJ2-2, with D uncertain. The CDR3 length is 14 residues. The V end lost 3 bases, the J end lost 4 bases, and 9 bases lay between the germline ends. Germline V gene data show CDR1 as MNHNY and CDR2 as SVGAGI (reference sequence). The CDR3 region has the DNA TGTGCCAGCAGTTATTCGGTGATCACCGGGGAGCTGTTTTTT. Translated, it gives CASSYSVITGELFF.

CDR3: CASSSRGAIKSLETQYF. CDR3 in DNA: TGTGCCAGCAGTTCAAGGGGGGCAATTAAATCTCTGGAGACCCAGTACTTC. The genes are TRBV28 and TRBJ2-5; D possibly uses TRBD1 or TRBD2 (6 bases each). V dropped 4 bases and J dropped 5 bases, with 23 bases sitting between them. The CDR3 length is 17 residues. CDR1 is MDHEN, CDR2 SYDVKM, per germline.

J is TRBJ2-3 and V is TRBV7-3; D perhaps matches TRBD2 (5 bases). This CDR3 region has 13 residues. Trimming cost V 1 base and J 8 bases, with 10 bases left between them. CDR1 is SGHTA and CDR2 is FQGTGA in the germline V gene. The CDR3 nucleotides read TGTGCCAGCAGCTTAAATAGGGAGAGTACGCAGTATTTT. It specifies CASSLNRESTQYF.

Ten or more counts support this clonotype. The chain couples TRBV5-1 to TRBJ2-5; no definite D call. Deletions cut 1 base from V and 0 bases from J, with 10 bases between. CDR3 length equals 15 residues. CDR1 is SGHRS, CDR2 YFSETQ, per germline. CDR3 in amino acids: CASSLIQLNQETQYF. The CDR3, as DNA: TGCGCCAGCAGCTTGATACAGTTGAACCAAGAGACCCAGTACTTC.

The chain recombines TRBV5-1 with TRBJ1-6; D is unresolved. The CDR3 is 14 amino acids. V dropped 1 base and J dropped 6 bases, with 8 bases sitting between them. CDR1 SGHRS and CDR2 YFSETQ come from the germline V gene. CDR3 protein: CASSLQPSNSPLHF. The DNA of the CDR3 is TGCGCCAGCAGCTTGCAACCCTCTAATTCACCCCTCCACTTT.

Ten or more counts support this clonotype. The rearrangement uses TRBV5-4 and TRBJ2-5, with 9 positions matching TRBD1. Trimming cost V 4 bases and J 5 bases; bases outside gene matches: 6. Germline CDR1 is SGHNT and CDR2 is YYREEE (reference sequence). This CDR3 contains 14 residues. CDR3 nucleotide sequence: TGTGCCAGCAGCCTACAGGGGGCTGGGGAGACCCAGTACTTC. It translates to CASSLQGAGETQYF.

This clonotype was recorded at least ten times. V gene TRBV5-4 combines with J gene TRBJ2-5; D gene uncertain. This CDR3 region has 14 residues. Germline-derived CDR1 and CDR2 are SGHNT and YYREEE (reference sequence). V was trimmed by 2 bases and J by 0 bases, leaving 8 bases between them. This CDR3 reads CASSLRPYQETQYF. The CDR3 DNA reads as TGTGCCAGCAGCTTACGCCCGTACCAAGAGACCCAGTACTTC.

The rearrangement uses TRBV4-1 and TRBJ2-7; 10 nucleotides agree with TRBD1. Germline V gene lookup returns CDR1 MGHRA and CDR2 YSYEKL. The ends lost 1 base at V and 6 bases at J; junction bases unmatched: 6. The CDR3 runs 15 residues. CDR3 amino acids: CASSQAGQGLIEQYF. The CDR3, as DNA: TGCGCCAGCAGCCAAGCGGGACAGGGGTTGATCGAGCAGTACTTC.

The chain carries TRBV25-1 and TRBJ2-5, with 8 bases aligning to TRBD1. This CDR3 has 15 amino acids. J was trimmed by 5 bases and V by 4 bases; bases with no gene match: 9. Germline lookup yields CDR1 MGHDK and CDR2 SYGVNS. The CDR3 nucleotides read TGTGCCAGCAGTGGGGCAGGGGGCTTTCGGGAGACCCAGTACTTC. The encoded protein is CASSGAGGFRETQYF. Together with reference TRBV25-1 and TRBJ2-5, the CDR3 gives the full variable domain: EADIYQTPRYLVIGTGKKITLECSQTMGHDKMYWYQQDPGMELHLIHYSYGVNSTEKGDLSSESTVSRIRTEHFPLTLESARPSHTSQYLCASSGAGGFRETQYFGPGTRLLVL.

The chain carries TRBV9 and TRBJ1-1, with D possibly matching TRBD1 (5 bases). V lost 4 bases, J lost 5 bases, and 15 bases lay in between. Germline loops: CDR1 SGDLS, CDR2 YYNGEE. The CDR3 contains 14 residues. CDR3 sequence (DNA): TGTGCCAGCAGCTTGACCGGGAAGGGGACTGAAGCTTTCTTT. Its translation is CASSLTGKGTEAFF.

The chain has TRBV5-5 and TRBJ2-6; no reliable D call. Deletions cut 2 bases from V and 5 bases from J, with 17 bases between. This CDR3 has 17 residues. Per the germline V gene, CDR1 is SGHKS and CDR2 is YYEKEE (reference sequence). The CDR3 protein is CASSLIPALLRANVLTF. The CDR3 DNA is TGTGCCAGCAGCTTAATTCCAGCGCTTTTGCGGGCCAACGTCCTGACTTTC.

In DNA, the CDR3 is TGTGCCAGCAGCCAAGATTCACAGGGACAAAAGCCCCAGCATTTT. This translates into CASSQDSQGQKPQHF. The V gene is TRBV4-2, the J gene TRBJ1-5; weak D call: TRBD1 (6 bases). In germline, CDR1 is LGHNA, CDR2 YNFKEQ. Trimming took 0 bases from V and 8 from J, leaving 14 bases between them. The CDR3 has 15 residues.

CDR3 coding DNA: TGTGCCAGCAGCGTAGAGATGGACGGCTATGGCTACACCTTC. Encoded protein: CASSVEMDGYGYTF. V and J are TRBV9 and TRBJ1-2; D remains unclear. Germline V gives CDR1 SGDLS, CDR2 YYNGEE. The CDR3 covers 14 residues. V lost 0 bases and J 4 bases, leaving 10 bases between the germline ends.

This clonotype appeared a few times. The chain joins TRBV30 to TRBJ1-1, with D unclear. V lost 4 bases, J lost 4 bases, and 13 bases lay in between. The CDR3 covers 13 residues. Germline values: CDR1 GTSNPN, CDR2 SVGIG (reference sequence). This chain's CDR3 is CAWMSYSRTEAFF. The CDR3 nucleotides are TGTGCCTGGATGTCTTATTCCCGCACTGAAGCTTTCTTT.

The chain recombines TRBV24-1 with TRBJ1-2; a possible D gene is TRBD1 (6 bases). The CDR3 runs to 14 residues. V was shortened by 4 bases and J by 8 bases, with 16 bases between the two germline ends. Germline values: CDR1 KGHDR, CDR2 SFDVKD. The CDR3 loop is CATSDSPAQGGYTF. CDR3 in DNA: TGTGCCACCAGTGACTCGCCAGCCCAGGGGGGCTACACCTTC.

This clonotype was observed a few times. The J gene is TRBJ2-7, the V gene TRBV7-2; D uncertain. Germline CDR1 SGHTA, CDR2 FQGNSA. This CDR3 region has 14 residues. V was trimmed by 0 bases and J by 2 bases, leaving 8 bases between them. CDR3: CASSLAGYAYEQYV. The CDR3 bases are TGTGCCAGCAGCTTAGCGGGTTACGCCTACGAGCAGTACGTC.

This clonotype was observed a few times. The chain joins TRBV5-1 to TRBJ2-5; 10 bases align to TRBD1. This CDR3 contains 14 residues. Per the germline V gene, CDR1 is SGHRS and CDR2 is YFSETQ. The junction had 5 bases not matched to a gene; V was cut back by 5 bases and J by 4 bases. The CDR3, as DNA: TGCGCCAGCAGGGTCGGACAGGGGGGAGAGACCCAGTACTTC. Translated: CASRVGQGGETQYF. The whole variable domain, remainder taken from reference TRBV5-1 and TRBJ2-5, is KAGVTQTPRYLIKTRGQQVTLSCSPISGHRSVSWYQQTPGQGLQFLFEYFSETQRNKGNFPGRFSGRQFSNSRSEMNVSTLELGDSALYLCASRVGQGGETQYFGPGTRLLVL.

This sequence joins TRBV7-3 and TRBJ2-4; D may be TRBD1 (7 bases). V lost 5 bases and J lost 3, with 17 bases in between. Germline V gene lookup returns CDR1 SGHTA and CDR2 FQGTGA. The CDR3 has 16 residues. The CDR3 loop reads CASSTGGGAVKNIQYF. As DNA, the CDR3 is TGTGCCAGCAGCACAGGAGGGGGCGCAGTCAAAAACATTCAGTACTTC. Supplemented by reference TRBV7-3 and TRBJ2-4, the full variable domain reads GAGVSQTPSNKVTEKGKYVELRCDPISGHTALYWYRQSLGQGPEFLIYFQGTGAADDSGLPNDRFFAVRPEGSVSTLKIQRTERGDSAVYLCASSTGGGAVKNIQYFGAGTRLSVL.

This chain links TRBV24-1 with TRBJ2-1, with a tentative D call TRBD2 (5 bases). Germline-derived CDR1 and CDR2 are KGHDR and SFDVKD. This CDR3 is built from 13 residues. Trimming stripped 7 bases from V and 5 bases from J, with 11 bases between. The CDR3 loop reads CATSRGPDNEQFF. The CDR3 region has the DNA TGTGCCACCAGCCGGGGTCCCGACAATGAGCAGTTCTTC.

V usage is TRBV19 and J usage is TRBJ1-5, with D uncertain. CDR1 is LNHDA, CDR2 SQIVND, per germline (reference sequence). V dropped 4 bases and J dropped 4 bases, with 11 bases sitting between them. The length of the CDR3 is 14 residues. CDR3 region: CASSSLGSNQPQHF. The DNA for the CDR3 is TGTGCCAGTAGTAGTCTGGGGAGTAATCAGCCCCAGCATTTT.

This sequence joins TRBV5-6 and TRBJ1-4, with a possible D match to TRBD1 (5 bases). The CDR3 runs 14 residues. V gave up 4 bases and J gave up 7 bases, with 14 bases separating them. CDR1 is SGHDT, CDR2 YYEEEE, per germline. The CDR3 coding sequence is TGTGCCAGCAGCCAGGGCCAACTCAGTGAAAAACTGTTTTTT. Its translation: CASSQGQLSEKLFF.

This clonotype was counted between two and nine times. The rearrangement joins TRBV6-1 to TRBJ1-2, with D maybe TRBD1 (5 bases). V was cut by 7 bases and J by 0 bases, with 9 bases left in between. This CDR3 contains 13 residues. Germline V CDR1 and CDR2: MNHNS, SASEGT. The CDR3 nucleotides are TGTGCCAGCACGACAGCCACTAACTATGGCTACACCTTC. Translating gives CASTTATNYGYTF.

This clonotype has at least ten counts. The chain carries TRBV7-9 and TRBJ1-5, with 7 bases that match TRBD1. J lost 5 bases, V lost 4 bases, and 8 bases had no gene match. Germline V CDR1 and CDR2: SEHNR, FQNEAQ (reference sequence). The CDR3 is 15 amino acids. CDR3 in DNA: TGTGCCAGCAGCTCGGGGACAGCTACTTATCAGCCCCAGCATTTT. It translates to CASSSGTATYQPQHF.

J is TRBJ1-1 and V is TRBV6-1; perhaps TRBD1 as D (6 bases). Trimming removed 1 base at V and 4 bases at J, with 16 bases between. The CDR3 has 16 residues. CDR1 and CDR2 (germline): MNHNS, SASEGT. As DNA, the CDR3 is TGTGCCAGCAGTGAAGACAGGGAGATATGGGGCACTGAAGCTTTCTTT. Translated, it gives CASSEDREIWGTEAFF.

The gene calls are TRBV6-2 or TRBV6-3 and TRBJ2-4; weak D call: TRBD1 (6 bases). CDR3 length equals 13 residues. Trimming removed 6 bases at V and 0 bases at J, with 6 bases between. Germline V CDR1 and CDR2: MNHEY, SVGEGT. The DNA for the CDR3 is TGTGCCAGCAGCAGGGGAGCCAAAAACATTCAGTACTTC. It translates to CASSRGAKNIQYF.

The sample holds a few counts of this clonotype. The rearrangement links TRBV6-2 or TRBV6-3 to TRBJ2-7, with D perhaps matching TRBD1 or TRBD2 (5 bases each). The germline gives CDR1 MNHEY, CDR2 SVGEGT. V lost 0 bases, J lost 3 bases, and 9 bases lay in between. The CDR3 loop spans 14 amino acids. The CDR3 loop reads CASSYSGTFYEQYF. CDR3 nucleotide sequence: TGTGCCAGCAGTTACTCCGGGACCTTCTACGAGCAGTACTTC.

This chain links TRBV7-2 with TRBJ2-5; TRBD1 agrees at 8 bases. Trimming cost V 6 bases and J 4 bases; bases outside gene matches: 10. The length of the CDR3 is 15 residues. Per the germline V gene, CDR1 is SGHTA and CDR2 is FQGNSA. CDR3 coding DNA: TGTGCCAGCAGTTTTCTAGACAGGGGCAGAGAGACCCAGTACTTC. Translating it yields CASSFLDRGRETQYF.